The 26 T cell receptor beta chains listed next were all sequenced from one sample in a study of siplizumab effects on memory and regulatory T cells. The repertoire was sequenced with immunoSEQ multiplex PCR; TCRdb's copy has only in-frame clones and lacks some. The sample lists some 100,000 clones; about 94% were seen once. The sample was non-Treg CD4+ T cells sorted from blood. These receptors all stem from a human donor in good health.

A word on this clone: A junction end diverges from the germline sequence, so it may reflect a read error. V is TRBV5-4 and J is TRBJ2-7, with no clear D. Per the germline V gene, CDR1 is SGHNT and CDR2 is YYREEE (reference sequence). The CDR3 length is 16 residues. The CDR3: CASSLVGAKMSFEQYF. Written as DNA, the CDR3 is TGTGCCAGCAGCTTGGTAGGAGCGAAAATGTCCTTCGAGCAGTACTTC.

This chain uses TRBV5-6 with TRBJ2-3; either TRBD1 or TRBD2 may fit D (6 bases each). Looked up from germline, CDR1 is SGHDT and CDR2 is YYEEEE. The CDR3 has 14 residues. V was pared by 3 bases and J by 9 bases, with 17 bases between. This chain's CDR3 is CASSWRDTSTTQYF. The CDR3 region has the DNA TGTGCCAGCAGCTGGAGGGACACATCAACGACGCAGTATTTT.

The CDR3 loop reads CASSLGGGDEKLFF. CDR3 DNA sequence: TGTGCCAGCAGCTTGGGGGGAGGCGATGAAAAACTGTTTTTT. This rearrangement joins TRBV5-4 to TRBJ1-4; D gene uncertain. CDR3 length: 14 amino acids. Deletions cut 0 bases from V and 6 bases from J, with 9 bases between. From germline, CDR1 is SGHNT and CDR2 YYREEE (reference sequence).

This chain links TRBV30 with TRBJ1-4; TRBD1 might be the D (6 bases). Germline V gene data show CDR1 as GTSNPN and CDR2 as SVGIG (reference sequence). V lost 4 bases to trimming and J lost 4 bases, with 16 bases between them. The CDR3 is 15 amino acids. Here the CDR3 reads CAWTPGRGYNEKLFF. The CDR3 DNA reads as TGTGCCTGGACCCCTGGTAGGGGGTATAATGAAAAACTGTTTTTT.

This clone was counted a single time. Other nucleotide sequences in the sample specify the same CDR3. Here the CDR3 reads CASSLGATNEKLFF. The CDR3 coding sequence is TGCGCCAGCAGCTTGGGTGCAACTAATGAAAAACTGTTTTTT. The chain joins TRBV5-1 to TRBJ1-4; no clear D gene. V lost 0 bases to trimming and J lost 0 bases, with 3 bases between them. The CDR3 covers 14 residues. CDR1 is SGHRS, CDR2 YFSETQ, per germline.

This clone was seen just once. The chain recombines TRBV7-9 with TRBJ2-7; 12 bases are a match to TRBD2. CDR1 and CDR2 from the germline V gene are SEHNR and FQNEAQ (reference sequence). The V gene end was trimmed by 4 bases and the J gene end by 6 bases; junction bases not matched to a gene: 1. This CDR3 region has 13 residues. The CDR3 coding sequence is TGTGCCAGCAGCTCGACTAGCGGGAGCGAGCAGTACTTC. Its protein product is CASSSTSGSEQYF.

The chain uses TRBV18 and TRBJ2-5; 7 bases match TRBD2. CDR3 length: 15 amino acids. The germline CDR1 and CDR2 sequences are KGHSH and LQKENI. Germline trimming cut 4 bases from V and 2 bases from J; bases unmatched to any gene: 7. CDR3 coding DNA: TGTGCCAGCTCACGGCCCGGGACTACACAAGAGACCCAGTACTTC. It is translated as CASSRPGTTQETQYF.

This chain links TRBV5-1 with TRBJ1-1; D gene unclear. The V and J ends lost 0 bases and 10 bases respectively, with 10 bases between them. This CDR3 is 12 amino acids long. Looked up from germline, CDR1 is SGHRS and CDR2 is YFSETQ. CDR3 amino acids: CASSLVAGGAFF. For the CDR3, the DNA is TGCGCCAGCAGCTTGGTCGCCGGTGGAGCTTTCTTT. The full variable domain, with the rest looked up from reference TRBV5-1 and TRBJ1-1, is KAGVTQTPRYLIKTRGQQVTLSCSPISGHRSVSWYQQTPGQGLQFLFEYFSETQRNKGNFPGRFSGRQFSNSRSEMNVSTLELGDSALYLCASSLVAGGAFFGQGTRLTVV.

The chain links TRBV11-3 to TRBJ1-1, with 7 bases lining up with TRBD1. Germline CDR1 is SGHNT and CDR2 is YENEEA. The CDR3 spans 13 residues. J lost 11 bases, V lost 0 bases, and 6 bases had no gene match. The CDR3, as DNA: TGTGCCAGCAGCTTAGATCAGACAGGGACCGCTTTCTTT. It specifies CASSLDQTGTAFF. Full variable domain (outside the CDR3, taken from reference TRBV11-3 and TRBJ1-1): EAGVVQSPRYKIIEKKQPVAFWCNPISGHNTLYWYLQNLGQGPELLIRYENEEAVDDSQLPKDRFSAERLKGVDSTLKIQPAELGDSAVYLCASSLDQTGTAFFGQGTRLTVV.

The gene calls are TRBV5-5 and TRBJ2-4; possibly TRBD1 for D (5 bases). The CDR3 extends over 15 amino acids. Trimming stripped 1 base from V and 9 bases from J, with 17 bases between. The germline CDR1 and CDR2 sequences are SGHKS and YYEKEE (reference sequence). CDR3 DNA sequence: TGTGCCAGCAGCTTGTTGGGGCCCTACCAAGGCATTCAGTACTTC. It specifies CASSLLGPYQGIQYF.

The chain links TRBV28 to TRBJ1-1; tentatively, D is TRBD1 (6 bases). Germline values: CDR1 MDHEN, CDR2 SYDVKM. There are 15 residues in the CDR3. V was cut by 7 bases and J by 0 bases, with 15 bases left in between. The CDR3 region is CASTPQRGVNTEAFF. CDR3 bases: TGTGCCAGCACGCCCCAGAGGGGGGTGAACACTGAAGCTTTCTTT.

The chain links TRBV4-2 to TRBJ2-3; 12 positions match TRBD2. Germline loops: CDR1 LGHNA, CDR2 YNFKEQ. The J segment lost 0 bases and the V segment lost 1 base, leaving 5 bases of the junction unmatched. The CDR3 loop spans 18 amino acids. As DNA, the CDR3 is TGTGCCAGCAGCCAAGGACTAGCGGGAGTCTCTAGCACAGATACGCAGTATTTT. Translating it yields CASSQGLAGVSSTDTQYF.

The rearrangement links TRBV5-8 to TRBJ2-3, with TRBD1 identical over 8 bases. The germline V gene has CDR1 SGHTS and CDR2 YDEGEE. The junction had 6 bases not matched to a gene; V was cut back by 3 bases and J by 3 bases. There are 15 residues in the CDR3. The CDR3 region is CASSSTGGRTDTQYF. As DNA, the CDR3 is TGTGCCAGCAGCTCTACAGGGGGTCGGACAGATACGCAGTATTTT.

The J gene is TRBJ1-3, the V gene TRBV19; possibly TRBD1 for D (6 bases). Germline V gene data show CDR1 as LNHDA and CDR2 as SQIVND (reference sequence). The CDR3 extends over 14 amino acids. The V gene lost 3 bases and the J gene lost 2 bases, with 8 bases spanning the gap. CDR3 in DNA: TGTGCCAGTAGTATCTGGGGGCCTGGAAACACCATATATTTT. Protein sequence: CASSIWGPGNTIYF.

V usage is TRBV19 and J usage is TRBJ1-1, with a tentative D call TRBD1 (6 bases). This CDR3 comprises 16 residues. Germline V gene sequence: CDR1 LNHDA, CDR2 SQIVND (reference sequence). The ends were cut back, 9 bases at V and 0 bases at J, with 20 bases in the middle. CDR3 in DNA: TGTGCCAGCCGTTCTGGCCGGGGACACCTGAACACTGAAGCTTTCTTT. Translated, it gives CASRSGRGHLNTEAFF.

The chain joins TRBV11-2 to TRBJ2-7; the D gene is possibly TRBD1 (6 bases). Germline V gives CDR1 SGHAT, CDR2 FQNNGV. The CDR3 is made up of 14 amino acids. V lost 5 bases and J lost 0, with 11 bases in between. The CDR3 coding sequence is TGTGCCAGCAGCCAGGGACACTTCTCCTACGAGCAGTACTTC. Residues: CASSQGHFSYEQYF.

The rearrangement uses TRBV2 and TRBJ2-5; 7 bases line up with TRBD2. Germline V gives CDR1 SNHLY, CDR2 FYNNEI. Trimming at V came to 1 base and at J to 7 bases, leaving 3 bases not matched to a gene. This CDR3 is built from 13 residues. CDR3 in amino acids: CASSEGLAGTQYF. The DNA for the CDR3 is TGTGCCAGCAGTGAAGGACTAGCCGGGACCCAGTACTTC.

The chain is built from TRBV6-5 and TRBJ2-7; D call uncertain. Germline V gives CDR1 MNHEY, CDR2 SVGAGI. Trimming removed 8 bases from V and 5 bases from J, with 13 bases in between. This CDR3 has 12 amino acids. This CDR3 is CASQSSGNEQYF. The DNA for the CDR3 is TGTGCCAGCCAGAGTTCCGGAAACGAGCAGTACTTC.

The chain couples TRBV9 to TRBJ2-2; no clear D gene. Germline V gene lookup returns CDR1 SGDLS and CDR2 YYNGEE. V shed 0 bases and J shed 3 bases, with 6 bases lying between them. The CDR3 has 14 amino acids. The CDR3 DNA sequence: TGTGCCAGCAGCGTAGTCTGGTACACCGGGGAGCTGTTTTTT. This gives the protein CASSVVWYTGELFF.

The genes are TRBV4-2 and TRBJ1-5; D is unclear. Trimming pared 1 base from V and 5 bases from J, leaving 9 bases between. CDR1 is LGHNA, CDR2 YNFKEQ, per germline. There are 14 residues in the CDR3. The DNA for the CDR3 is TGTGCCAGCAGCCAAGCGCAGGTAGATCAGCCCCAGCATTTT. As protein: CASSQAQVDQPQHF.

V gene TRBV6-6 combines with J gene TRBJ2-7; 9 bases match TRBD2. In germline, CDR1 is MNHNY, CDR2 SVGAGI (reference sequence). Trimming removed 7 bases from V and 4 bases from J; junction bases left unmatched: 11. The CDR3 extends over 15 amino acids. The CDR3 bases are TGTGCCAGCACCGATAAAGGGACTAGCTTTTACGAGCAGTACTTC. Translation: CASTDKGTSFYEQYF.

The chain recombines TRBV5-6 with TRBJ2-7; 7 nucleotides line up with TRBD1. The ends lost 4 bases at V and 6 bases at J; junction bases unmatched: 7. There are 13 residues in the CDR3. Germline-derived CDR1 and CDR2 are SGHDT and YYEEEE. CDR3 residues: CASSDPDRVEQYF. The CDR3 nucleotides read TGTGCCAGCAGCGATCCAGACAGGGTCGAGCAGTACTTC.

V and J are TRBV11-3 and TRBJ2-3; D unclear. This CDR3 is 15 amino acids long. V was shortened by 1 base and J by 0 bases, with 8 bases between the two germline ends. Looked up from germline, CDR1 is SGHNT and CDR2 is YENEEA. CDR3 region: CASSLGFTSTDTQYF. The CDR3 DNA sequence: TGTGCCAGCAGCTTAGGTTTTACAAGCACAGATACGCAGTATTTT.

In its sample, this clone was seen once. The chain carries TRBV12-5 and TRBJ2-4; D not resolved. The CDR3 totals 14 residues. CDR1 and CDR2 (germline): LGHNT, FRNRAP. V was cut by 7 bases and J by 0 bases, with 10 bases left in between. The CDR3 coding sequence is TGTGCTAGTGCTTCGATGGGAGCCAAAAACATTCAGTACTTC. Protein: CASASMGAKNIQYF.

The chain links TRBV29-1 to TRBJ1-3; D not resolved. Trimming took 0 bases from V and 2 from J, leaving 11 bases between them. The CDR3 spans 15 residues. Looked up from germline, CDR1 is SQVTM and CDR2 is ANQGSEA. This CDR3 reads CSVEDPFGAGNTIYF. Here the CDR3 DNA reads TGCAGCGTTGAAGATCCATTCGGTGCTGGAAACACCATATATTTT. Looking up the rest from reference TRBV29-1 and TRBJ1-3 gives the full variable domain: SAVISQKPSRDICQRGTSLTIQCQVDSQVTMMFWYRQQPGQSLTLIATANQGSEATYESGFVIDKFPISRPNLTFSTLTVSNMSPEDSSIYLCSVEDPFGAGNTIYFGEGSWLTVV.

CDR3 in DNA: TGTGCCAGCAGTCAGGGAACCTACGAGCAGTACTTC. As protein: CASSQGTYEQYF. This chain uses TRBV5-4 with TRBJ2-7, with D perhaps matching TRBD1 (5 bases). This CDR3 is 12 amino acids long. Germline CDR1 and CDR2: SGHNT and YYREEE (reference sequence). Trimming cost V 5 bases and J 2 bases, with 8 bases left between them.